The text below deals with one T cell receptor (beta chain). Its antigen is unidentified. TCRdb re-called the 5' RACE reads and catalogs CDR3 proteins one per entry, DNA excluded. Its table records 330,000 or so distinct CDR3 sequences. This entry comes from a study of monozygotic twins with inflammatory bowel disease. Study-level findings and limits: No difference was seen in repertoire similarity between concordant and discordant twins, possibly from limited power.

This sequence was found in a human donor with ulcerative colitis or Crohn's disease, or a healthy co-twin of an affected twin (not recorded which). The sequencing sample was made of blood.

The CDR3 is CASSLDRGDSNQPQHF. The rearrangement joins TRBV11-2 to TRBJ1-5; TCRdb's D call, TRBD1, is unchecked because there is no DNA. Germline V gene lookup returns CDR1 SGHAT and CDR2 FQNNGV. The CDR3 has 16 amino acids.